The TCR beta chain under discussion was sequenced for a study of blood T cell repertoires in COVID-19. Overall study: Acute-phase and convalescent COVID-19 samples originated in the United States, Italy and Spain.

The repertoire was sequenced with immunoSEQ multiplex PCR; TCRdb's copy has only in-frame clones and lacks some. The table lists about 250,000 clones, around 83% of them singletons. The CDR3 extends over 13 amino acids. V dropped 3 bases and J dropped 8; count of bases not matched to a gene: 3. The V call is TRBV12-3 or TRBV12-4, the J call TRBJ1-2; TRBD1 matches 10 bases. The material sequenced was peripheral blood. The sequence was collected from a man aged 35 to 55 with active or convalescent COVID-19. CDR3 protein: CASSFGTGAGYTF. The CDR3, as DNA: TGTGCCAGCAGTTTCGGGACAGGGGCGGGCTACACCTTC.